Shown below are 19 T cell receptor beta chains from a single sample sequenced in a study of CD8 T cells in ankylosing spondylitis. Findings and limits, study-wide: Seemingly characteristic of ankylosing spondylitis blood was a TCR beta motif consisting of 7 or 8 highly homologous variants.

These TCRs' antigens remain unknown. TCRdb reprocessed the 5' RACE reads via MiXCR and lists one record per CDR3 protein. The data show 670,000 or so distinct CDR3 sequences, 15% to 20% seen once. Material: blood, either unsorted or a sorted T cell fraction (not recorded which). Receptor source: a male donor with ankylosing spondylitis.

There are a few counts of this clonotype. The chain uses TRBV12-3 or TRBV12-4 and TRBJ2-2; D gene unclear. V lost 4 bases and J 5 bases, leaving 11 bases between the germline ends. This CDR3 is built from 14 residues. As DNA, the CDR3 is TGTGCCAGCAGTTGGCTACCCGTTACCGGGGAGCTGTTTTTT. It encodes CASSWLPVTGELFF.

This clonotype was counted at least ten times. V gene TRBV20-1 combines with J gene TRBJ2-1; the D gene is possibly TRBD2 (5 bases). The germline gives CDR1 DFQATT, CDR2 SNEGSKA (reference sequence). The CDR3 runs to 14 residues. V lost 5 bases and J 8 bases, leaving 19 bases between the germline ends. CDR3 sequence reads: CSAPRMGRGDEQFF. CDR3 DNA: TGCAGTGCTCCGAGGATGGGGAGAGGCGATGAGCAGTTCTTC.

This clonotype was detected only a few times. The V gene is TRBV10-3, the J gene TRBJ2-7, with 9 nucleotides matching TRBD1. This CDR3 has 14 residues. Germline CDR1 is ENHRY and CDR2 is SYGVKD. V gave up 5 bases and J gave up 3 bases; unmatched junction bases: 5. The DNA for the CDR3 is TGTGCCATCAGTATTGGGGACAGGGTCTACGAGCAGTACTTC. The encoded protein is CAISIGDRVYEQYF.

This clonotype was found a few times. The chain employs TRBV4-2 and TRBJ1-2; D perhaps matches TRBD1 (5 bases). This CDR3 has 16 residues. The germline gives CDR1 LGHNA, CDR2 YNFKEQ. V lost 0 bases and J 1 base, leaving 12 bases between the germline ends. CDR3 residues: CASSQELGTSNYGYTF. The CDR3 nucleotides read TGTGCCAGCAGCCAAGAATTGGGGACGAGTAACTATGGCTACACCTTC.

The chain has TRBV27 and TRBJ2-7, with 10 bases aligning to TRBD2. Germline lookup yields CDR1 MNHEY and CDR2 SMNVEV (reference sequence). V lost 7 bases to trimming and J lost 6 bases; unmatched junction nucleotides: 12. CDR3 length: 15 amino acids. In DNA, the CDR3 is TGTGCCAGCACCCTATCAACTAGCGGGGATGGCGAGCAGTACTTC. This translates into CASTLSTSGDGEQYF.

The chain uses TRBV27 and TRBJ1-6; no clear D. Germline V lookup: CDR1 MNHEY, CDR2 SMNVEV (reference sequence). This CDR3 is 16 amino acids long. V shed 5 bases and J shed 7 bases, with 18 bases lying between them. The CDR3 sequence is CASSPPLTGRNSPLHF. The CDR3 DNA reads TGTGCCAGCAGTCCTCCCTTGACCGGTAGAAATTCACCCCTCCACTTT.

The rearrangement uses TRBV4-3 and TRBJ2-1; TRBD2 aligns across 8 bases. This CDR3 spans 17 amino acids. Germline V gives CDR1 LGHNA, CDR2 YSLEER. V lost 0 bases to trimming and J lost 7 bases; unmatched junction nucleotides: 11. The CDR3 region is CASSQEVLREAWNEQFF. The CDR3 nucleotides are TGCGCCAGCAGCCAAGAAGTCCTGCGGGAGGCCTGGAATGAGCAGTTCTTC.

This clonotype was counted at least ten times. The chain carries TRBV5-1 and TRBJ2-3; the D is unclear. The CDR3 contains 13 residues. From germline, CDR1 is SGHRS and CDR2 YFSETQ. V dropped 5 bases and J dropped 4 bases, with 11 bases sitting between them. CDR3 nucleotides: TGCGCCAGCAGGCCGACTTTCCCAGATACGCAGTATTTT. Protein sequence: CASRPTFPDTQYF.

J is TRBJ2-7 and V is TRBV28, with 9 bases that match TRBD1. CDR1 is MDHEN, CDR2 SYDVKM, per germline. The CDR3 covers 14 residues. V trimming: 6 bases; J trimming: 6 bases; junction bases outside the gene matches: 9. CDR3 in amino acids: CASSYRGLLGEQYF. CDR3 coding DNA: TGTGCCAGCAGCTACAGGGGGCTCCTCGGCGAGCAGTACTTC.

This clonotype was seen a few times. The rearrangement joins TRBV7-2 to TRBJ2-1; 13 bases match TRBD2. The CDR3 consists of 17 residues. Germline V gene lookup returns CDR1 SGHTA and CDR2 FQGNSA. The V and J ends lost 5 bases and 6 bases, in that order; junction bases with no gene match: 10. Written as DNA, the CDR3 is TGTGCCAGCAGCCCCAGGACTAGCGGGAGACCAAGCAATGAGCAGTTCTTC. Translated, it gives CASSPRTSGRPSNEQFF.

This clonotype was observed a handful of times. V gene TRBV27 combines with J gene TRBJ1-5; D is uncertain. Per the germline V gene, CDR1 is MNHEY and CDR2 is SMNVEV (reference sequence). Trimming stripped 2 bases from V and 6 bases from J, with 11 bases between. The CDR3 is 14 amino acids. DNA of the CDR3: TGTGCCAGCAGTTTAGGATTCCGCGTTCAGCCCCAGCATTTT. Translating it yields CASSLGFRVQPQHF.

This clonotype was seen more than once but under ten times. The chain employs TRBV3-1 and TRBJ1-5, with D tentatively TRBD1 (5 bases). The germline gives CDR1 LGHDT, CDR2 YNNKEL (reference sequence). The CDR3 extends over 14 amino acids. V lost 5 bases, J lost 6 bases, and 14 bases lay in between. CDR3 bases: TGTGCCAGCAGCGCACAGGCTCGGGGTCAGCCCCAGCATTTT. It is translated as CASSAQARGQPQHF.

The chain is built from TRBV7-8 and TRBJ2-1; D uncertain. Trimming removed 3 bases from V and 0 bases from J, with 12 bases in between. Germline assignment: CDR1 SGHVS and CDR2 FQNEAQ. The CDR3 sequence is 16 residues long. CDR3 amino acids: CASSFGRLGSYNEQFF. The CDR3, as DNA: TGTGCCAGCAGCTTCGGGCGGCTAGGCTCCTACAATGAGCAGTTCTTC.

The rearrangement uses TRBV20-1 and TRBJ2-7, with 7 nucleotides matching TRBD1. Germline assignment: CDR1 DFQATT and CDR2 SNEGSKA (reference sequence). The CDR3 is 14 residues long. With V trimmed by 5 bases and J by 3 bases, 10 bases remained unmatched. CDR3 protein: CSAVTGQFGYEQYF. Written as DNA, the CDR3 is TGCAGTGCTGTTACGGGACAGTTCGGCTACGAGCAGTACTTC.

This clonotype was counted only a few times. The V and J genes are TRBV4-3 and TRBJ2-1, with 8 bases lining up with TRBD2. J lost 12 bases, V lost 0 bases, and 13 bases had no gene match. Per the germline V gene, CDR1 is LGHNA and CDR2 is YSLEER. The CDR3 is 16 residues long. The CDR3 reads CASSQDGGTQRGRQFF. DNA of the CDR3: TGCGCCAGCAGCCAAGATGGTGGGACTCAGCGGGGGCGGCAGTTCTTC.

V usage is TRBV6-5 and J usage is TRBJ1-2; TRBD1 matches 7 bases. Trimming took 2 bases from V and 6 from J; bases not matched to a gene: 15. Germline CDR1 is MNHEY and CDR2 is SVGAGI. The CDR3 runs 17 residues. CDR3 sequence: CASSYPPGGIGLDGYTF. The CDR3 region has the DNA TGTGCCAGCAGTTACCCGCCAGGGGGTATCGGGCTCGATGGCTACACCTTC.

The chain uses TRBV2 and TRBJ1-5; D unresolved. CDR1 and CDR2 from the germline V gene are SNHLY and FYNNEI. The length of the CDR3 is 19 residues. V was cut by 7 bases and J by 3 bases, with 28 bases left in between. For the CDR3, the DNA is TGTGCCAGCACCTTTCTGCCGACAAACACAATGATGGACAATCAGCCCCAGCATTTT. Protein: CASTFLPTNTMMDNQPQHF.

The V gene is TRBV29-1, the J gene TRBJ1-2, with 9 bases that match TRBD1. The germline CDR1 and CDR2 sequences are SQVTM and ANQGSEA. The V gene end was trimmed by 5 bases and the J gene end by 3 bases; junction bases not matched to a gene: 7. This CDR3 has 14 residues. The CDR3 loop is CSVITGGRDYGYTF. The CDR3 DNA reads TGCAGCGTTATCACAGGGGGCCGAGACTATGGCTACACCTTC.

J is TRBJ1-1 and V is TRBV6-5, with 7 bases identical to TRBD1. The germline gives CDR1 MNHEY, CDR2 SVGAGI. This CDR3 is 12 amino acids long. V trimming: 6 bases; J trimming: 6 bases; junction bases outside the gene matches: 4. The CDR3, as DNA: TGTGCCAGCAGCATGCAGGGGGCTGAAGCTTTCTTT. This gives the protein CASSMQGAEAFF.